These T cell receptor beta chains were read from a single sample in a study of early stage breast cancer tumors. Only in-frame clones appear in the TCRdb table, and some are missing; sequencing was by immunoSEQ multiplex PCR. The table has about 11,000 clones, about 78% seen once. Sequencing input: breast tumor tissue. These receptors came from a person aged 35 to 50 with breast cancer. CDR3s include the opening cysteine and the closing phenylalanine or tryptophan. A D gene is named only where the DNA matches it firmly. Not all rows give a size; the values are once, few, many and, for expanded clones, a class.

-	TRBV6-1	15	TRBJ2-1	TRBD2	TGTGCCAGCAGTGAACTAGCGGGAGACTACAATGAGCAGTTCTTC	CASSELAGDYNEQFF
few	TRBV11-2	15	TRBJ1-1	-	TGTGCCAGCAGCTTAAGGCAGGCGGTAAGGACTGAAGCTTTCTTT	CASSLRQAVRTEAFF
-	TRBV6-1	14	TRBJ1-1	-	TGTGCCGTCCTTAGGAGGACACTGAACACTGAAGCTTTCTTT	CAVLRRTLNTEAFF
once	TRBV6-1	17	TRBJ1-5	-	TGTGCCAGCAGTGGGCGGGGGGCCCCCGGAGGCAATCAGCCCCAGCATTTT	CASSGRGAPGGNQPQHF
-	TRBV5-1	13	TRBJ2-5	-	TGCGCCAGCAGGAGGGCCTTCCAAGAGACCCAGTACTTC	CASRRAFQETQYF
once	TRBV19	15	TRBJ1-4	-	TGTGCCAGTAGTTTCTCGGCCGCAACTAATGAAAAACTGTTTTTT	CASSFSAATNEKLFF
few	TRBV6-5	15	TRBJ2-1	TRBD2	TGTGCCAGCAGTTACGGAGCGGGAGTCAGCAATGAGCAGTTCTTC	CASSYGAGVSNEQFF
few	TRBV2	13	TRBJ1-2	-	TGTGCCAGCGCCCCCAAGAAGCTCTATGGCTACACCTTC	CASAPKKLYGYTF
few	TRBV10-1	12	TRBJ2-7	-	TGCGCCAGCAGTGAGATCGGTTACGAGCAGTACTTC	CASSEIGYEQYF
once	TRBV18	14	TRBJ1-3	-	TGTGCCAGCTCACGGAGCGACTCTGGAAACACCATATATTTT	CASSRSDSGNTIYF
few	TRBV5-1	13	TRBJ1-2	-	TGCGCCAGCAGCTACGACAGCCTCTATGGCTACACCTTC	CASSYDSLYGYTF
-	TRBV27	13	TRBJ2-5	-	TGTGCCAGCAGCCGCCAAGGGACTGAGACCCAGTACTTC	CASSRQGTETQYF
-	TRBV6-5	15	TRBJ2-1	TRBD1	TGTGCCAGCAGTTATCTAGGACAGGGGGCTGATGAGCAGTTCTTC	CASSYLGQGADEQFF
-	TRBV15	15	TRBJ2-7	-	TGTGCCACCAGCAGAGGTACAGCTAGCTCCTACGAGCAGTACTTC	CATSRGTASSYEQYF
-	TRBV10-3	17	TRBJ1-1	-	TGTGCCATCAGTGAGTCGGGGGGTTGGGTTACGAACACTGAAGCTTTCTTT	CAISESGGWVTNTEAFF
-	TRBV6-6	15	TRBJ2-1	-	TGTGCCAGCAGTTACGGGGCAGGGTCGCACAATGAGCAGTTCTTC	CASSYGAGSHNEQFF
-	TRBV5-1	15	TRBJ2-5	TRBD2	TGCGCCAGCAGCTTGTCTAGCGGGAAAGAAGAGACCCAGTACTTC	CASSLSSGKEETQYF
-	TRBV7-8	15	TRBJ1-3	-	TGTGCCAGCAGCATCGACGCCAGGGCTGGAAACACCATATATTTT	CASSIDARAGNTIYF
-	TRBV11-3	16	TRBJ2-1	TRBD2	TGTGCCACGGGACTAGCGGGAGGGGTGTCGGGGGATGAGCAGTTCTTC	CATGLAGGVSGDEQFF
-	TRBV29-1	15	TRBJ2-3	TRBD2	TGCAGCGTTGAGGGGACTAGCGGGGAGATAGATACGCAGTATTTT	CSVEGTSGEIDTQYF
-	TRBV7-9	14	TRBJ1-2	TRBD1	TGTGCCAGCAGCTTAGCGGGACAGGGATATGGCTACACCTTC	CASSLAGQGYGYTF
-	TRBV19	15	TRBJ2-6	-	TGTGCCAGTAGTATTGACCCGACTGGGGCCAACGTCCTGACTTTC	CASSIDPTGANVLTF
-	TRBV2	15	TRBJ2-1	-	TGTGCCAGCGAGGGGACTTCGGACAGATACAATGAGCAGTTCTTC	CASEGTSDRYNEQFF
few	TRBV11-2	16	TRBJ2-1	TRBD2	TGTGCCAGCAGCTTAGGAACCGGGACTAGCGTCAATGAGCAGTTCTTC	CASSLGTGTSVNEQFF
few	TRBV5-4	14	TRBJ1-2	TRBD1	TGTGCCAGTAGGCCAGGGGGCGCAGACTATGGCTACACCTTC	CASRPGGADYGYTF
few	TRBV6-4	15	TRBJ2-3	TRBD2	TGTGCCAGCAGCCTGACTAGCGGGAGCACAGATACGCAGTATTTT	CASSLTSGSTDTQYF
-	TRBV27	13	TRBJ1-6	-	TGTGCCAGCCAAAGCTCCTATAATTCACCCCTCCACTTT	CASQSSYNSPLHF